This T cell receptor beta chain came from a study of CD8 T cells in ankylosing spondylitis. Germline V gives CDR1 LNHNV, CDR2 YYDKDF (reference sequence). This CDR3 comprises 16 residues. V was pared by 1 base and J by 5 bases, with 6 bases of the junction left unmatched. TCRdb re-analysed the 5' RACE reads in MiXCR, keeping a single row per CDR3 protein. The repertoire holds 200,000 to 250,000 distinct CDR3 sequences, with more than 9% as singletons. Note on this clonotype: Its antigen is unidentified.

Findings and caveats of the study: A TCR beta motif of 7 to 9 highly homologous variants seemed to mark ankylosing spondylitis blood.

Sequencing was carried out using blood, either unsorted or a sorted T cell fraction (not recorded which). The chain has TRBV15 and TRBJ2-1, with 9 bases identical to TRBD1. The receptor was isolated from a male donor with ankylosing spondylitis or in good health (not recorded which). The CDR3 loop reads CATSRGIRQGDNEQFF. The CDR3 coding sequence is TGTGCCACCAGCAGAGGAATTCGACAGGGGGACAATGAGCAGTTCTTC.